The entry below gives a single TCR beta chain sequence along with its context. Its antigen is not known. This specimen belongs to a study of OX40 agonist ivuxolimab in advanced cancers. About the study: An agonistic human IgG2 monoclonal antibody against OX40 (CD134) was given. The mean age was around 56 years, ranging from 23 to 79, with 80% to 85% of participants male. In this trial design, patients received ivuxolimab intravenously at 0.01 to 10 mg/kg every 2 weeks.

TCRdb's table, derived via immunoSEQ multiplex PCR, lists solely in-frame clones and lacks some. The data contain 77,000 or so clones, 90% of them singletons. Notes on the study in general: Within 6 weeks, CD4+ and CD8+ blood T cells expanded clonally at 0.1 to 3.0 mg/kg.

This CDR3 spans 16 amino acids. Germline V gives CDR1 LNHDA, CDR2 SQIVND (reference sequence). The junction had 5 bases not matched to a gene; V was cut back by 0 bases and J by 3 bases. The J gene is TRBJ1-2, the V gene TRBV19, with 9 nucleotides matching TRBD1. The material was CD4+ or CD8+ T cells sorted from blood, obtained in a trial of the OX40 agonist ivuxolimab. The receptor's source is an adult with an advanced solid tumor such as melanoma, head and neck, liver or kidney cancer. CDR3 nucleotide sequence: TGTGCCAGTAGTATAGACCGGACAGGGGCATACTATGGCTACACCTTC. Encoded protein: CASSIDRTGAYYGYTF.